Below, 22 T cell receptor beta chains from the same sample are listed, as sequenced in a study of T cells after yellow fever vaccination. TCRdb called the 5' RACE reads again in MiXCR, with one record for every CDR3 protein. Of some 320,000 distinct CDR3 sequences in the sample, roughly 8.7% were seen once. The input for sequencing was PBMCs, taken on the day of the first yellow fever vaccination. The origin of the receptors is a man between 18 and 35 years old who received the YFV17D yellow fever vaccine.

The table lists this clonotype with many counts. The chain carries TRBV7-3 and TRBJ2-3; 9 bases fit TRBD1. Germline V gene sequence: CDR1 SGHTA, CDR2 FQGTGA. The trim removed 3 bases at V and 3 bases at J, leaving 4 bases unmatched. The CDR3 extends over 15 amino acids. This CDR3 reads CASSLTGGGTDTQYF. The CDR3 DNA is TGTGCCAGCAGCTTGACAGGGGGTGGTACAGATACGCAGTATTTT.

This clonotype was counted ten times or more. The chain couples TRBV6-5 to TRBJ2-1, with D hard to call. The germline CDR1 and CDR2 sequences are MNHEY and SVGAGI. V was clipped by 6 bases and J by 4 bases, with 7 bases between them. The CDR3 is 12 residues long. The CDR3 DNA reads as TGTGCCAGCAGGTCAAGTTACAATGAGCAGTTCTTC. Protein sequence: CASRSSYNEQFF.

This clonotype came up a few times. The V gene is TRBV2, the J gene TRBJ2-2; 8 bases are shared with TRBD1. CDR3 length equals 13 residues. CDR1 is SNHLY and CDR2 is FYNNEI in the germline V gene. The J segment lost 4 bases and the V segment lost 11 bases, leaving 6 bases of the junction unmatched. For the CDR3, the DNA is TGTGCCGGCGGACAGGGAGGCACCGGGGAGCTGTTTTTT. This sequence encodes CAGGQGGTGELFF.

V is TRBV29-1 and J is TRBJ2-7; 8 nucleotides align to TRBD1. Losses at the gene ends were 5 bases for V and 5 bases for J; bases not matched to a gene: 5. The CDR3 loop spans 12 amino acids. The germline gives CDR1 SQVTM, CDR2 ANQGSEA. The CDR3 DNA reads as TGCAGCGTTCGGACAGGGTGGGACGAGCAGTACTTC. This sequence encodes CSVRTGWDEQYF.

This clonotype was counted between two and nine times. This chain uses TRBV5-1 with TRBJ2-2, with TRBD2 matching 7 bases. J gave up 5 bases and V 0 bases, and 16 bases lay outside the gene matches. This CDR3 contains 19 residues. The germline V gene encodes CDR1 SGHRS and CDR2 YFSETQ. The CDR3 DNA sequence: TGCGCCAGCAGCTTGGATTTCTTCCTTCGCGGGGGAAAGACCGGGGAGCTGTTTTTT. Its translation: CASSLDFFLRGGKTGELFF.

This clonotype was detected many times. The chain recombines TRBV14 with TRBJ2-5, with unresolved D. Trimming removed 1 base from V and 7 bases from J, with 7 bases in between. The CDR3 is 12 amino acids. In germline, CDR1 is SGHDN, CDR2 FVKESK. The CDR3 coding sequence is TGTGCCAGCAGCCAAGGGTTCCGGACCCAGTACTTC. Its protein product is CASSQGFRTQYF.

The gene calls are TRBV3-1 and TRBJ2-5, with D maybe TRBD2 (6 bases). V dropped 0 bases and J dropped 5 bases, with 19 bases sitting between them. Germline values: CDR1 LGHDT, CDR2 YNNKEL (reference sequence). This CDR3 spans 17 amino acids. CDR3 nucleotide sequence: TGTGCCAGCAGCCAAGAGAAGGGACTCTCCCAAGTGGAGACCCAGTACTTC. Translating gives CASSQEKGLSQVETQYF.

This clonotype was picked up a small number of times. This chain connects TRBV6-5 to TRBJ2-3; D gene unclear. CDR3 length: 15 amino acids. Trimming took off 4 bases at V and 4 bases at J, with 15 bases between the two ends. CDR1 MNHEY and CDR2 SVGAGI come from the germline V gene. The CDR3 bases are TGTGCCAGCAGTTCCTTCCGAAATGGGGCAGATACGCAGTATTTT. Its translation: CASSSFRNGADTQYF.

The CDR3 here is CASSQRQGLETQYF. CDR3 DNA: TGTGCCAGCAGCCAAAGACAGGGTTTGGAGACCCAGTACTTC. The chain recombines TRBV3-1 with TRBJ2-5; 7 nucleotides align to TRBD1. The V gene end was trimmed by 2 bases and the J gene end by 5 bases; junction bases not matched to a gene: 5. The CDR3 runs to 14 residues. Germline CDR1 reads LGHDT; CDR2 reads YNNKEL (reference sequence).

The chain carries TRBV27 and TRBJ1-1; 12 bases are shared with TRBD1. The germline gives CDR1 MNHEY, CDR2 SMNVEV (reference sequence). J gave up 4 bases and V 5 bases, and 8 bases lay outside the gene matches. The CDR3 loop spans 16 amino acids. CDR3 sequence reads: CASSTGTGGAGTEAFF. The DNA of the CDR3 is TGTGCCAGCAGTACCGGGACAGGGGGCGCCGGCACTGAAGCTTTCTTT.

This sequence joins TRBV10-3 and TRBJ2-7; maybe TRBD1 (5 bases). The CDR3 loop spans 15 amino acids. Germline V CDR1 and CDR2: ENHRY, SYGVKD. V was clipped by 1 base and J by 1 base, with 11 bases between them. This CDR3 is CAISELRKGSYEQYF. CDR3 nucleotides: TGTGCCATCAGTGAGTTGAGGAAGGGGTCCTACGAGCAGTACTTC.

This clonotype was seen only a few times. The chain carries TRBV5-1 and TRBJ1-2, with 9 nucleotides matching TRBD1. CDR1 SGHRS and CDR2 YFSETQ come from the germline V gene. The CDR3 totals 15 residues. Germline trimming cut 4 bases from V and 5 bases from J; bases unmatched to any gene: 9. This chain's CDR3 is CASSTTGTGIYGYTF. Here the CDR3 DNA reads TGCGCCAGCAGCACCACCGGGACAGGGATATATGGCTACACCTTC.

This clonotype has more than one count but fewer than ten. This rearrangement joins TRBV24-1 to TRBJ2-7; TRBD1 might be the D (6 bases). Germline V gives CDR1 KGHDR, CDR2 SFDVKD. V lost 4 bases and J lost 6, with 9 bases in between. The CDR3 totals 12 residues. CDR3 DNA: TGTGCCACCAGTGACCTCAGGGGCGAGCAGTACTTC. It translates to CATSDLRGEQYF.

The CDR3, as DNA: TGTGCCAGCGGCGATAGAGCTGGGTCACCCCTCCACTTT. The encoded protein is CASGDRAGSPLHF. V usage is TRBV6-1 and J usage is TRBJ1-6; the D is unclear. The germline gives CDR1 MNHNS, CDR2 SASEGT. This CDR3 is built from 13 residues. V was pared by 8 bases and J by 10 bases, with 15 bases between.

J is TRBJ2-1 and V is TRBV7-2; D is unresolved. CDR1 and CDR2 (germline): SGHTA, FQGNSA. V shed 2 bases and J shed 5 bases, with 16 bases lying between them. The CDR3 has 16 amino acids. CDR3 sequence reads: CASSLLWDKGHNEQFF. CDR3 in DNA: TGTGCCAGCAGCTTATTGTGGGATAAGGGTCACAATGAGCAGTTCTTC.

This chain uses TRBV7-2 with TRBJ2-3; 14 nucleotides match TRBD2. The CDR3 consists of 16 residues. V lost 5 bases and J lost 0; bases outside the gene matches: 1. From germline, CDR1 is SGHTA and CDR2 FQGNSA. CDR3 amino acids: CASSRTSGGSTDTQYF. In nucleotides, the CDR3 is TGTGCCAGCAGCCGGACTAGCGGGGGGAGCACAGATACGCAGTATTTT. Full variable domain (remainder filled in from reference TRBV7-2 and TRBJ2-3): GAGVSQSPSNKVTEKGKDVELRCDPISGHTALYWYRQSLGQGLEFLIYFQGNSAPDKSGLPSDRFSAERTGGSVSTLTIQRTQQEDSAVYLCASSRTSGGSTDTQYFGPGTRLTVL.

The chain couples TRBV4-3 to TRBJ2-3; 8 nucleotides agree with TRBD1. With V trimmed by 1 base and J by 6 bases, 6 bases remained unmatched. The CDR3 is 15 amino acids. The germline V gene encodes CDR1 LGHNA and CDR2 YSLEER. The CDR3 protein is CASSQGGQEWDTQYF. In DNA, the CDR3 is TGCGCCAGCAGCCAAGGGGGACAGGAGTGGGATACGCAGTATTTT.

This clonotype has just a few counts. This chain joins TRBV7-6 and TRBJ1-6, with D possibly being TRBD1 (5 bases). V was shortened by 0 bases and J by 6 bases, with 6 bases between the two germline ends. The CDR3 has 14 residues. Per the germline V gene, CDR1 is SGHVS and CDR2 is FNYEAQ. CDR3 in DNA: TGTGCCAGCAGCTTAGCAGGGGCTAATTCACCCCTCCACTTT. Protein: CASSLAGANSPLHF.

A few counts support this clonotype. The CDR3 DNA reads as TGTGCCAGCAGCTTAGCTAGCGGCCGCAATGAGCAGTTCTTC. Translating it yields CASSLASGRNEQFF. The genes are TRBV7-9 and TRBJ2-1; D may be TRBD2 (6 bases). Trimming stripped 0 bases from V and 6 bases from J, with 9 bases between. This CDR3 is built from 14 residues. Germline loops: CDR1 SEHNR, CDR2 FQNEAQ (reference sequence).

The gene calls are TRBV20-1 and TRBJ2-2, with 7 bases fitting TRBD2. CDR3 length equals 14 residues. Germline CDR1 reads DFQATT; CDR2 reads SNEGSKA (reference sequence). V shed 3 bases, J shed 7 bases, and the junction held 8 bases outside the gene matches. The DNA for the CDR3 is TGCAGTGCTAGGTTTAGTGGGGGGGTCGGGGAGCTGTTTTTT. Protein product: CSARFSGGVGELFF.

A few counts support this clonotype. This rearrangement joins TRBV29-1 to TRBJ1-2, with a weak D call TRBD1 (5 bases). The CDR3 has 14 residues. Looked up from germline, CDR1 is SQVTM and CDR2 is ANQGSEA. The V end lost 7 bases, the J end lost 4 bases, and 19 bases lay between the germline ends. In DNA form, the CDR3 reads TGCAGCGCGGGGCCAACGGCCCCTAGCTATGGCTACACCTTC. It codes for CSAGPTAPSYGYTF.

Only a few counts were recorded for this clonotype. The chain couples TRBV5-1 to TRBJ2-7, with D hard to call. CDR3 length: 13 amino acids. Germline V CDR1 and CDR2: SGHRS, YFSETQ. Trimming stripped 7 bases from V and 0 bases from J, with 11 bases between. For the CDR3, the DNA is TGCGCCAGCTCCGAGGCGGTCTCCTACGAGCAGTACTTC. Protein product: CASSEAVSYEQYF. Complete variable domain (other parts from reference TRBV5-1 and TRBJ2-7): KAGVTQTPRYLIKTRGQQVTLSCSPISGHRSVSWYQQTPGQGLQFLFEYFSETQRNKGNFPGRFSGRQFSNSRSEMNVSTLELGDSALYLCASSEAVSYEQYFGPGTRLTVT.